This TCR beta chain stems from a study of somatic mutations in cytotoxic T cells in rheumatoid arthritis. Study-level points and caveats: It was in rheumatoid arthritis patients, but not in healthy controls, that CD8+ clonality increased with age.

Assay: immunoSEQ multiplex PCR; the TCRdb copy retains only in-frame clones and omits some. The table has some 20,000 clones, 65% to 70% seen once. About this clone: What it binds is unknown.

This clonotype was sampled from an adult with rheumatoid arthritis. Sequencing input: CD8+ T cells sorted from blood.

CDR3 sequence reads: CASSLVPTGGDTEAFF. Here the CDR3 DNA reads TGTGCCAGCAGCTTAGTCCCGACAGGGGGGGACACTGAAGCTTTCTTT. The rearrangement uses TRBV7-2 and TRBJ1-1, with 9 bases identical to TRBD1. In germline, CDR1 is SGHTA, CDR2 FQGNSA. CDR3 length: 16 amino acids. Trimming cost V 1 base and J 3 bases; bases outside gene matches: 6.